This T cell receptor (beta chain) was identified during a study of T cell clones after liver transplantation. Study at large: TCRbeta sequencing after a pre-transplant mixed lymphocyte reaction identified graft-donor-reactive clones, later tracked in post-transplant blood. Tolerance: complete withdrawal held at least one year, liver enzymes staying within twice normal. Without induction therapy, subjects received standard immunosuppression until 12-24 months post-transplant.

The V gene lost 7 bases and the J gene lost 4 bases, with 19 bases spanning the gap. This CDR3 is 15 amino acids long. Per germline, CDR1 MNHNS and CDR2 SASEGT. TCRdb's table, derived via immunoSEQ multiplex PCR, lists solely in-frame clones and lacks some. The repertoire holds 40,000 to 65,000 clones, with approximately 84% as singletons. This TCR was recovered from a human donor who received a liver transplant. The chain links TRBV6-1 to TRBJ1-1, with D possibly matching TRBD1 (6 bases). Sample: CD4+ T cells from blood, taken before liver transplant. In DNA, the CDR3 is TGTGCCAGCACAAAAGGGGGGGGAATTGGCACTGAAGCTTTCTTT. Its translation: CASTKGGGIGTEAFF.